The 22 T cell receptor beta chains reported below all come from one sample, sequenced in a study of CD8 T cells in ankylosing spondylitis. Study conclusions and caveats: Characteristic of ankylosing spondylitis blood, it appeared, was a TCR beta motif comprising 7 to 9 highly homologous variants.

TCRdb passed the 5' RACE reads through MiXCR, listing each CDR3 protein once. The sample has about 330,000 distinct CDR3 sequences, 6.5% to 10% seen once. The antigens for these receptors are not known. Sequencing input: blood, either unsorted or a sorted T cell fraction (not recorded which). The source of these receptors is a male donor with ankylosing spondylitis.

This clonotype was seen once. The gene calls are TRBV29-1 and TRBJ2-6, with a tentative D call TRBD2 (7 bases). V was pared by 2 bases and J by 1 base, with 15 bases between. The germline V gene encodes CDR1 SQVTM and CDR2 ANQGSEA. This CDR3 region has 17 residues. CDR3 nucleotides: TGCAGCGTTGAACTGTGGAGGGGGGGATCTGGGGCCAACGTCCTGACTTTC. Translation: CSVELWRGGSGANVLTF.

The chain links TRBV5-1 to TRBJ1-2; a weak D match, TRBD1 (5 bases). The germline V gene has CDR1 SGHRS and CDR2 YFSETQ. This CDR3 contains 14 residues. Trimming left V 5 bases short and J 0 bases short, with 11 bases between. CDR3 sequence: CASSRQYPNYGYTF. CDR3 coding DNA: TGCGCCAGCAGTAGACAGTATCCTAACTATGGCTACACCTTC.

This clonotype was found many times. The chain recombines TRBV4-1 with TRBJ1-1; the D gene is possibly TRBD1 (6 bases). Per the germline V gene, CDR1 is MGHRA and CDR2 is YSYEKL. Deletions cut 3 bases from V and 3 bases from J, with 14 bases between. The length of the CDR3 is 15 residues. Written as DNA, the CDR3 is TGCGCCAGCAGCCAGGGGGCAGTTCTAGACACTGAAGCTTTCTTT. Protein: CASSQGAVLDTEAFF.

The J gene is TRBJ2-1, the V gene TRBV5-5; tentatively, D is TRBD2 (5 bases). The CDR3 spans 15 residues. Germline V gene lookup returns CDR1 SGHKS and CDR2 YYEKEE (reference sequence). V was cut by 4 bases and J by 4 bases, with 15 bases left in between. The CDR3 bases are TGTGCCAGCAGCACCGGCGGCGGACTTTACAATGAGCAGTTCTTC. Its protein is CASSTGGGLYNEQFF.

The rearrangement uses TRBV6-5 and TRBJ2-1; D tentatively fits TRBD1 or TRBD2 (6 bases each). CDR1 and CDR2 (germline): MNHEY, SVGAGI. The CDR3 sequence is 16 residues long. Trimming removed 0 bases from V and 5 bases from J, with 14 bases in between. This CDR3 is CASSYSGGRLNNEQFF. In nucleotides, the CDR3 is TGTGCCAGCAGTTACTCAGGGGGGAGACTCAACAATGAGCAGTTCTTC.

This clonotype was recorded at least ten times. This chain uses TRBV7-9 with TRBJ2-1; D call uncertain. Germline CDR1 SEHNR, CDR2 FQNEAQ (reference sequence). V shed 5 bases and J shed 4 bases, with 6 bases lying between them. There are 12 residues in the CDR3. The CDR3 spells CASSPLYNEQFF. The CDR3 DNA reads TGTGCCAGCAGCCCCTTGTACAATGAGCAGTTCTTC.

This chain uses TRBV5-1 with TRBJ2-5, with 7 bases lining up with TRBD2. This CDR3 is 15 amino acids long. In germline, CDR1 is SGHRS, CDR2 YFSETQ. The J segment lost 2 bases and the V segment lost 4 bases, leaving 8 bases of the junction unmatched. The CDR3, as DNA: TGCGCCAGCAGCGCTGGGGGACTACCACAAGAGACCCAGTACTTC. It specifies CASSAGGLPQETQYF.

The rearrangement links TRBV6-5 to TRBJ2-2, with a tentative D call TRBD2 (6 bases). Looked up from germline, CDR1 is MNHEY and CDR2 is SVGAGI. V lost 4 bases to trimming and J lost 4 bases, with 16 bases between them. The CDR3 covers 16 residues. As DNA, the CDR3 is TGTGCCAGCAGTTCGAGCGGCTCGCGGGGCACCGGGGAGCTGTTTTTT. This translates into CASSSSGSRGTGELFF.

V gene TRBV11-2 combines with J gene TRBJ2-4; 11 bases map to TRBD2. V was pared by 7 bases and J by 8 bases, with 10 bases of the junction left unmatched. Looked up from germline, CDR1 is SGHAT and CDR2 is FQNNGV. The CDR3 covers 15 residues. Written as DNA, the CDR3 is TGTGCCAGCATGTCCCGACTAGCGGGATTGGACATTCAGTACTTC. Amino acids: CASMSRLAGLDIQYF.

The chain combines TRBV18 with TRBJ1-1, with D tentatively TRBD1 (5 bases). V was trimmed by 3 bases and J by 2 bases, leaving 13 bases between them. The germline gives CDR1 KGHSH, CDR2 LQKENI. The CDR3 has 15 amino acids. The CDR3 coding sequence is TGTGCCAGCTCACCGGGGGTTGGGGAAAACACTGAAGCTTTCTTT. Protein product: CASSPGVGENTEAFF.

This clonotype occurred many times. The chain combines TRBV4-1 with TRBJ2-1, with D possibly being TRBD2 (5 bases). The germline V and J ends were trimmed by 5 bases and 4 bases, with 15 bases remaining between them. The CDR3 sequence is 15 residues long. CDR1 is MGHRA, CDR2 YSYEKL, per germline. Here the CDR3 DNA reads TGCGCCAGCAGCACCGGGGAGTCTGTGTACAATGAGCAGTTCTTC. The encoded protein is CASSTGESVYNEQFF.

This clonotype appeared a few times. The gene calls are TRBV7-8 and TRBJ2-5, with D perhaps TRBD2 (7 bases). The CDR3 is 15 residues long. V was trimmed by 4 bases and J by 4 bases, leaving 16 bases between them. The germline V gene has CDR1 SGHVS and CDR2 FQNEAQ. The CDR3 is CASSSGGRGAETQYF. CDR3 nucleotide sequence: TGTGCCAGCAGCTCCGGGGGCCGGGGGGCAGAGACCCAGTACTTC.

The rearrangement joins TRBV5-1 to TRBJ1-2; TRBD1 aligns across 7 bases. Germline loops: CDR1 SGHRS, CDR2 YFSETQ. The CDR3 length is 13 residues. V lost 4 bases to trimming and J lost 2 bases; unmatched junction nucleotides: 2. CDR3 amino acids: CASSIQGNYGYTF. Written as DNA, the CDR3 is TGCGCCAGCAGCATACAGGGGAACTATGGCTACACCTTC.

The chain is built from TRBV6-5 and TRBJ1-5; D gene ambiguous. The CDR3 length is 14 residues. Germline V CDR1 and CDR2: MNHEY, SVGAGI. The germline V and J ends were trimmed by 0 bases and 5 bases, with 8 bases remaining between them. CDR3 nucleotide sequence: TGTGCCAGCAGTTACTCGCCGATACATCAGCCCCAGCATTTT. This codes for CASSYSPIHQPQHF.

As concerns this clonotype: The junction does not match germline at one end; this may be a read error. V and J are TRBV20-1 and TRBJ2-7; no reliable D call. The germline V gene has CDR1 DFQATT and CDR2 SNEGSKA (reference sequence). The CDR3 sequence is 15 residues long. DNA for the CDR3: TGCAGTGCTCGAGAGAAGGGCGCGGCAAGCTACGAGCAGTACTTC. It encodes CSAREKGAASYEQYF.

The genes are TRBV6-1 and TRBJ1-4, with TRBD1 identical over 7 bases. The ends lost 6 bases at V and 3 bases at J; junction bases unmatched: 4. This CDR3 is 14 amino acids long. The V gene's germline CDR1 is MNHNS and CDR2 SASEGT. The CDR3 loop is CASSGTDSNEKLFF. The DNA of the CDR3 is TGTGCCAGCAGCGGGACAGACTCTAATGAAAAACTGTTTTTT.

This clonotype was observed many times. The CDR3 coding sequence is TGCAGCGTTGAAGAGGCAGGGAGGGCAGATACGCAGTATTTT. This sequence encodes CSVEEAGRADTQYF. V gene TRBV29-1 combines with J gene TRBJ2-3, with 7 bases fitting TRBD2. Germline V gene sequence: CDR1 SQVTM, CDR2 ANQGSEA. CDR3 length equals 14 residues. The J segment lost 4 bases and the V segment lost 0 bases, leaving 4 bases of the junction unmatched.

This clonotype came up many times. This chain links TRBV9 with TRBJ2-1; tentative D call: TRBD2 (5 bases). Germline values: CDR1 SGDLS, CDR2 YYNGEE. The CDR3 length is 12 residues. The V end was cut by 0 bases, the J end by 10 bases, with 8 bases between. CDR3 DNA sequence: TGTGCCAGCAGCGTAGTGGGAGAAGAGCAGTTCTTC. This translates into CASSVVGEEQFF. The variable domain in full, completed from reference TRBV9 and TRBJ2-1, reads DSGVTQTPKHLITATGQRVTLRCSPRSGDLSVYWYQQSLDQGLQFLIQYYNGEERAKGNILERFSAQQFPDLHSELNLSSLELGDSALYFCASSVVGEEQFFGPGTRLTVL.

The genes are TRBV6-2 or TRBV6-3 and TRBJ2-1; perhaps TRBD2 as D (5 bases). V gave up 7 bases and J gave up 7 bases, with 17 bases separating them. Germline-derived CDR1 and CDR2 are MNHEY and SVGEGT. The CDR3 covers 14 residues. The CDR3 DNA is TGTGCCAGCACCGAAGTCGGACTTTCGAATGAGCAGTTCTTC. It specifies CASTEVGLSNEQFF.

V usage is TRBV4-1 and J usage is TRBJ2-6; D unresolved. The CDR3 is made up of 16 amino acids. V was trimmed by 3 bases and J by 2 bases, leaving 11 bases between them. Germline CDR1 is MGHRA and CDR2 is YSYEKL. The CDR3 DNA reads TGCGCCAGCAGCCACGTAGGGCTTACTGGGGCCAACGTCCTGACTTTC. This translates into CASSHVGLTGANVLTF.

This clonotype was counted many times. J is TRBJ1-6 and V is TRBV20-1, with a weak D call TRBD1 (5 bases). The CDR3 totals 14 residues. V gave up 0 bases and J gave up 7 bases, with 10 bases separating them. Germline V gene lookup returns CDR1 DFQATT and CDR2 SNEGSKA (reference sequence). The CDR3, as DNA: TGCAGTGCTAGAGAGGGCAGGGTAAATTCACCCCTCCACTTT. This sequence encodes CSAREGRVNSPLHF.

This clonotype was picked up many times. V usage is TRBV27 and J usage is TRBJ1-1; D ambiguous. Per germline, CDR1 MNHEY and CDR2 SMNVEV (reference sequence). V lost 8 bases, J lost 5 bases, and 15 bases lay in between. The CDR3 runs to 13 residues. The chain's CDR3 is CASGTGRKTEAFF. CDR3 sequence (DNA): TGTGCCAGCGGCACGGGTAGGAAAACTGAAGCTTTCTTT.